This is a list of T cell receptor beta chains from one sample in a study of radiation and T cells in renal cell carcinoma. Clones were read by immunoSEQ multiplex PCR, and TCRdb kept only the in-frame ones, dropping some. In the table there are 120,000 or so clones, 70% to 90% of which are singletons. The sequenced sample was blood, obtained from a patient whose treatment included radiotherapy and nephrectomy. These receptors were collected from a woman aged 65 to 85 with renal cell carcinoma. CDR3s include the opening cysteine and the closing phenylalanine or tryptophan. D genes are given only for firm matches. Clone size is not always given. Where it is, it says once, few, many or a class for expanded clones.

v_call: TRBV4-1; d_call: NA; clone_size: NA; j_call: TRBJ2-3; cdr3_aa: CASSQELSDTQYF; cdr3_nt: TGCGCCAGCAGCCAAGAGCTTTCGGATACGCAGTATTTT
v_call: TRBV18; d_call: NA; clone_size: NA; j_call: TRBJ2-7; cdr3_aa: CASSPAAGYSYEQYF; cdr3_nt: TGTGCCAGCTCACCAGCAGCCGGATACTCCTACGAGCAGTACTTC
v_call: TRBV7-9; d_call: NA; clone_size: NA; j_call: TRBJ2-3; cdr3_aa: CASSLAHPGTDTQYF; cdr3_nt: TGTGCCAGCAGCTTAGCGCATCCTGGGACAGATACGCAGTATTTT
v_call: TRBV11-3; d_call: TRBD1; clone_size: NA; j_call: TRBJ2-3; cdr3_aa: CASSFRGQGSDTQYF; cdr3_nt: TGTGCCAGCAGCTTCCGAGGACAGGGTTCAGATACGCAGTATTTT
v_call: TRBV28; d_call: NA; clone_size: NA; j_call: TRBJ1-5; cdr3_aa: CASSWQAISNQPQHF; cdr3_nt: TGTGCCAGCAGTTGGCAGGCGATTAGCAATCAGCCCCAGCATTTT
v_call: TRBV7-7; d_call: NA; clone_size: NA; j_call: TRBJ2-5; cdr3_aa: CASSLETWESQYF; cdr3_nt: TGTGCTAGCAGCTTAGAAACTTGGGAGTCCCAGTACTTC
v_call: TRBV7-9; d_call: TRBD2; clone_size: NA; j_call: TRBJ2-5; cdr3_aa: CASSATGGQQETQYF; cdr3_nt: TGTGCCAGCAGCGCCACGGGAGGGCAACAAGAGACCCAGTACTTC
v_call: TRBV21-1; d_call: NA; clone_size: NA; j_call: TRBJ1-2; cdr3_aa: CASSKGGGQGPSNYGYTF; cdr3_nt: TGTGCCAGCAGCAAAGGGGGAGGACAGGGACCTTCTAACTATGGCTACACCTTC
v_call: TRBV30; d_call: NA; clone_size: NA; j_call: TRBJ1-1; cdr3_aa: CAWSNRGGAEAFF; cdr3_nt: TGTGCCTGGAGTAACCGTGGGGGGGCTGAAGCTTTCTTT
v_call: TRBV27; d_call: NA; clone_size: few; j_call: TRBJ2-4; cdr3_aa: CASSGFSRDIQYF; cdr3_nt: TGTGCCAGCAGTGGCTTTTCCCGGGACATTCAGTACTTC
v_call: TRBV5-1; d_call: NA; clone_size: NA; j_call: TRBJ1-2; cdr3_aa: CASSLDGRQHGYTF; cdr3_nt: TGCGCCAGCAGCCTGGATGGTCGACAGCATGGCTACACCTTC
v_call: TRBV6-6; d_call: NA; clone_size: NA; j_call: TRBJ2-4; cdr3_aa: CASSAPGLLAKNIQYF; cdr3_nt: TGTGCCAGCAGTGCCCCGGGACTTCTAGCCAAAAACATTCAGTACTTC
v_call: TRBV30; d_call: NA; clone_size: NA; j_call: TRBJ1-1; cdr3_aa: CAWSASSDTEAFF; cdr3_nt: TGTGCCTGGAGTGCCTCGTCTGACACTGAAGCTTTCTTT
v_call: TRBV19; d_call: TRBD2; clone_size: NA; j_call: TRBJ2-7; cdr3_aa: CASSMTSGAYEQYF; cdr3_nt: TGTGCCAGTAGTATGACTAGCGGGGCCTACGAGCAGTACTTC
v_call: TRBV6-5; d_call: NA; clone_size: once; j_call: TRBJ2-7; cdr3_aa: CASSYGSTSYEQYF; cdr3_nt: TGTGCCAGCAGTTACGGGTCTACCTCCTACGAGCAGTACTTC
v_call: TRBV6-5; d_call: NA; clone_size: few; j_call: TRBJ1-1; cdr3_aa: CASSTRGRNTEAFF; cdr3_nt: TGTGCCAGCAGTACCAGGGGACGGAACACTGAAGCTTTCTTT
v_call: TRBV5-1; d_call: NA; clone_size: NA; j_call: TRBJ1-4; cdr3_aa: CASSLSGDLLLNEKLFF; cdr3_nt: TGCGCCAGCAGCTTGAGCGGGGATCTTCTTCTTAATGAAAAACTGTTTTTT
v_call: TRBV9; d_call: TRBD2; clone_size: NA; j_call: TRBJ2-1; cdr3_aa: CASSSHSGAYNEQFF; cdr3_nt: TGTGCCAGCAGCTCCCATAGCGGGGCCTACAATGAGCAGTTCTTC
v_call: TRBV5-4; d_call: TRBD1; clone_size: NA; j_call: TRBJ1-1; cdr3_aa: CASRAGGEAFF; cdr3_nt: TGTGCCAGCAGGGCAGGGGGGGAAGCTTTCTTT
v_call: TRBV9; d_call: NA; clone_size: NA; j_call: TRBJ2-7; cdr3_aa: CASSVAVGSYEQYF; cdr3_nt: TGTGCCAGCAGCGTAGCGGTAGGGAGCTACGAGCAGTACTTC